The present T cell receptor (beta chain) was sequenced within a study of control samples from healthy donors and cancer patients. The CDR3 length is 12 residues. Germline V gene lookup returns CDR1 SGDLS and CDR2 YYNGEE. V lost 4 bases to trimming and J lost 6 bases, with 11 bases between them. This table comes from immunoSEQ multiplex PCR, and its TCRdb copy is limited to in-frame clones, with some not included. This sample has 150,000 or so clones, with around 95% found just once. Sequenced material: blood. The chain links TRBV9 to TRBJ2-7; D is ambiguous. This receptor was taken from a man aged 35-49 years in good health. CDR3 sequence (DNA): TGTGCCAGCAGCCCGGATCTTTCCGAGCAGTACTTC. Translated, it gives CASSPDLSEQYF.